Here is one TCR beta chain with its context. What it recognizes is unknown. These data come from a study of beta chain features in type 1 diabetes. Sequenced material consisted of expressed TCRB transcripts (all of the isolated RNA was reverse transcribed). Only in-frame clones appear in the TCRdb table, and some are missing; sequencing was by immunoSEQ multiplex PCR. The sample shows hundreds of thousands of clones, 7% to 10% of them seen only once. Germline lookup yields CDR1 MNHNS and CDR2 SASEGT. Losses at the gene ends were 5 bases for V and 7 bases for J; bases not matched to a gene: 7. The CDR3 covers 13 residues. Donors contributed one heparinised blood draw apiece, averaging approximately 0.12 L. Findings and limits, study-wide: Shortening of TCRB CDR3s, moderate but significant, appeared in all four CD4+ subsets of Type 1 diabetes patients. Among type 1 diabetes patients, VDJ junctions had fewer insertions and more deletions.

The clonotype comes from a young man with type 1 diabetes. The rearrangement uses TRBV6-1 and TRBJ2-7; TRBD1 agrees at 8 bases. Sequencing input: central memory CD4+ T cells from blood. CDR3: CASSPTGEGEQYF. DNA of the CDR3: TGTGCCAGCAGTCCGACAGGGGAAGGAGAGCAGTACTTC.